Below are 31 T cell receptor beta chains sequenced from a single sample in a study of shared clonotypes between healthy human individuals. In the naive CD8 group, cells lacked CD45RO and were positively selected for CCR7, so terminally differentiated effector memory CD45RA+ cells were left out. The data were produced by immunoSEQ multiplex PCR, yet TCRdb's version contains in-frame clones alone and is incomplete. The repertoire consists of about 870,000 clones, with 85% to 95% occurring once and the leading ten covering around 24%. Sequenced: naive CD8+ T cells sorted from blood. The receptors here all came from a man aged 30-40 years in good health.

The chain uses TRBV15 and TRBJ2-5; the D is unclear. V lost 5 bases and J lost 2, with 18 bases in between. This CDR3 region has 16 residues. Germline values: CDR1 LNHNV, CDR2 YYDKDF (reference sequence). CDR3 loop: CATSGQVAVQQETQYF. In DNA, the CDR3 is TGTGCCACCAGCGGCCAAGTGGCAGTCCAACAAGAGACCCAGTACTTC.

This chain connects TRBV27 to TRBJ2-7; 8 bases line up with TRBD1. Germline V CDR1 and CDR2: MNHEY, SMNVEV (reference sequence). With V trimmed by 5 bases and J by 0 bases, 18 bases remained unmatched. The CDR3 runs 19 residues. CDR3 sequence: CASSPLNRQGRLFSYEQYF. The CDR3 bases are TGTGCCAGCAGTCCACTTAACCGACAGGGGAGGCTTTTCTCCTACGAGCAGTACTTC.

This clone was recorded only once. The chain uses TRBV14 and TRBJ2-3; D ambiguous. The V end lost 1 base, the J end lost 0 bases, and 5 bases lay between the germline ends. The V gene's germline CDR1 is SGHDN and CDR2 FVKESK. The CDR3 has 14 amino acids. The CDR3 nucleotides are TGTGCCAGCAGCCAAGTGATCAGCACAGATACGCAGTATTTT. Translated: CASSQVISTDTQYF.

This clone was found a few times. Germline and junction disagree at one end, which may indicate a read error. The chain employs TRBV9 and TRBJ1-2; D gene uncertain. Germline CDR1 is SGDLS and CDR2 is YYNGEE. The CDR3 spans 10 residues. CDR3 DNA: TGTGCCAGCGGCATAGGACTGCCCAGCTTC. Translation: CASGIGLPSF.

V usage is TRBV7-9 and J usage is TRBJ2-5; maybe TRBD1 (5 bases). The germline CDR1 and CDR2 sequences are SEHNR and FQNEAQ (reference sequence). V lost 1 base, J lost 2 bases, and 11 bases lay in between. This CDR3 has 15 residues. The CDR3 nucleotides read TGTGCCAGCAGCTTAGTGTCAGGGCCACAAGAGACCCAGTACTTC. It codes for CASSLVSGPQETQYF.

The rearrangement links TRBV2 to TRBJ2-5; a possible D gene is TRBD2 (5 bases). The V and J ends lost 7 bases and 4 bases respectively, with 13 bases between them. The length of the CDR3 is 13 residues. Per the germline V gene, CDR1 is SNHLY and CDR2 is FYNNEI. CDR3 residues: CASKDGMAETQYF. As DNA, the CDR3 is TGTGCCAGCAAGGACGGGATGGCAGAGACCCAGTACTTC.

The chain joins TRBV29-1 to TRBJ1-2, with unresolved D. The V gene lost 7 bases and the J gene lost 4 bases, with 13 bases spanning the gap. Germline V gives CDR1 SQVTM, CDR2 ANQGSEA. The CDR3 extends over 12 amino acids. Written as DNA, the CDR3 is TGCAGCGGAGAGGGCAGGATCTATGGCTACACCTTC. Its protein is CSGEGRIYGYTF.

V usage is TRBV5-5 and J usage is TRBJ2-1; D is possibly TRBD1 (5 bases). Germline assignment: CDR1 SGHKS and CDR2 YYEKEE (reference sequence). This CDR3 comprises 15 residues. Trimming removed 3 bases at V and 8 bases at J, with 18 bases between. For the CDR3, the DNA is TGTGCCAGCAGCTCCACCCCCTGGGGCGCGGATGAGCAGTTCTTC. This gives the protein CASSSTPWGADEQFF. Full variable domain (outside the CDR3, taken from reference TRBV5-5 and TRBJ2-1): DAGVTQSPTHLIKTRGQQVTLRCSPISGHKSVSWYQQVLGQGPQFIFQYYEKEERGRGNFPDRFSARQFPNYSSELNVNALLLGDSALYLCASSSTPWGADEQFFGPGTRLTVL.

This clone was observed a single time. V is TRBV7-9 and J is TRBJ2-3; 15 positions match TRBD2. This CDR3 contains 17 residues. V lost 5 bases to trimming and J lost 5 bases; unmatched junction nucleotides: 8. In germline, CDR1 is SEHNR, CDR2 FQNEAQ (reference sequence). The CDR3 coding sequence is TGTGCCAGCAGCGGGAGGACTAGCGGGAGGGCCGGAGATACGCAGTATTTT. Protein sequence: CASSGRTSGRAGDTQYF.

The CDR3 DNA is TGTGCCAGCAGTCCACAAGAGTTCACTGAAGCTTTCTTT. Its translation: CASSPQEFTEAFF. The rearrangement links TRBV6-1 to TRBJ1-1; D remains ambiguous. Germline V gene data show CDR1 as MNHNS and CDR2 as SASEGT. The CDR3 loop spans 13 amino acids. Deletions cut 5 bases from V and 4 bases from J, with 11 bases between.

The chain uses TRBV19 and TRBJ2-2; D unclear. This CDR3 is 14 amino acids long. Trimming took off 3 bases at V and 3 bases at J, with 8 bases between the two ends. Germline lookup yields CDR1 LNHDA and CDR2 SQIVND (reference sequence). The CDR3 reads CASSMTSYTGELFF. CDR3 bases: TGTGCCAGTAGTATGACATCCTACACCGGGGAGCTGTTTTTT.

The rearrangement joins TRBV6-1 to TRBJ1-5; D uncertain. The CDR3 contains 16 residues. Per germline, CDR1 MNHNS and CDR2 SASEGT. The V end lost 3 bases, the J end lost 4 bases, and 16 bases lay between the germline ends. The CDR3 protein is CASSEGRALANQPQHF. The CDR3 DNA reads as TGTGCCAGCAGTGAGGGCCGGGCACTGGCAAATCAGCCCCAGCATTTT.

The chain carries TRBV7-9 and TRBJ2-7; 10 nucleotides align to TRBD2. V lost 6 bases and J lost 0; bases outside the gene matches: 2. Germline V CDR1 and CDR2: SEHNR, FQNEAQ (reference sequence). CDR3 length: 14 amino acids. The CDR3 region has the DNA TGTGCCAGCAGTGGACTAGCGGACTCCTACGAGCAGTACTTC. Protein: CASSGLADSYEQYF.

This chain connects TRBV10-3 to TRBJ1-1; TRBD1 matches 9 bases. The CDR3 length is 17 residues. The ends lost 1 base at V and 0 bases at J; junction bases unmatched: 6. Looked up from germline, CDR1 is ENHRY and CDR2 is SYGVKD. The CDR3 protein is CAISEWGTGNMNTEAFF. The CDR3 bases are TGTGCCATCAGTGAGTGGGGGACAGGGAACATGAACACTGAAGCTTTCTTT.

This rearrangement joins TRBV2 to TRBJ1-1; D not certain. Germline CDR1 reads SNHLY; CDR2 reads FYNNEI. V lost 6 bases, J lost 10 bases, and 6 bases lay in between. The CDR3 runs to 9 residues. The CDR3 DNA reads as TGTGCCAGCAGGGGTTCAGCTTTCTTT. Residues: CASRGSAFF.

The V and J genes are TRBV11-3 and TRBJ2-7; a possible D gene is TRBD2 (6 bases). The CDR3 consists of 16 residues. With 5 bases removed from V and 3 bases from J, the gap between germline ends came to 20 bases. The germline V gene encodes CDR1 SGHNT and CDR2 YENEEA. Here the CDR3 reads CASSPHRWDSDYEQYF. The CDR3, as DNA: TGTGCCAGCAGCCCTCACCGCTGGGACTCAGACTACGAGCAGTACTTC.

CDR3: CAWRGGHEQYF. DNA for the CDR3: TGTGCCTGGAGGGGTGGGCACGAGCAGTACTTC. This chain joins TRBV30 and TRBJ2-7; the D is unclear. Deletions cut 3 bases from V and 5 bases from J, with 8 bases between. This CDR3 has 11 residues. The germline gives CDR1 GTSNPN, CDR2 SVGIG (reference sequence).

The chain links TRBV7-6 to TRBJ2-7, with D perhaps TRBD1 (5 bases). The CDR3 has 16 amino acids. Germline-derived CDR1 and CDR2 are SGHVS and FNYEAQ. V was pared by 5 bases and J by 2 bases, with 19 bases between. CDR3 sequence: CASSPRGARATYEQYF. Here the CDR3 DNA reads TGTGCCAGCAGCCCGAGAGGTGCCAGGGCAACCTACGAGCAGTACTTC.

This clone occurred once. This chain's CDR3 is CASTSRGNEQFF. The CDR3 DNA reads TGTGCCAGCACATCAAGGGGCAATGAGCAGTTCTTC. The chain employs TRBV7-9 and TRBJ2-1; D might be TRBD1 (5 bases). The CDR3 is made up of 12 amino acids. Trimming took off 7 bases at V and 6 bases at J, with 10 bases between the two ends. Germline V gene sequence: CDR1 SEHNR, CDR2 FQNEAQ (reference sequence).

This clone was observed a single time. The chain is built from TRBV10-3 and TRBJ2-7, with 11 bases that match TRBD1. This CDR3 comprises 14 residues. The junction had 4 bases not matched to a gene; V was cut back by 6 bases and J by 3 bases. Germline values: CDR1 ENHRY, CDR2 SYGVKD. The DNA for the CDR3 is TGTGCCATCAGATACGGGACAGGGGGCTACGAGCAGTACTTC. Amino acid sequence: CAIRYGTGGYEQYF.

Here the CDR3 DNA reads TGTGCCAGTAGTGGTGGAGTCACTGAAGCTTTCTTT. Protein sequence: CASSGGVTEAFF. The chain is built from TRBV19 and TRBJ1-1; D call uncertain. Trimming took off 5 bases at V and 4 bases at J, with 8 bases between the two ends. CDR1 is LNHDA, CDR2 SQIVND, per germline (reference sequence). This CDR3 is built from 12 residues.

The V and J genes are TRBV2 and TRBJ2-6; D remains unclear. In germline, CDR1 is SNHLY, CDR2 FYNNEI. The CDR3 is made up of 13 amino acids. V lost 6 bases, J lost 3 bases, and 6 bases lay in between. CDR3 DNA: TGTGCCAGCAGCCGAGGTGGGGCCAACGTCCTGACTTTC. Its protein product is CASSRGGANVLTF.

The V and J genes are TRBV11-2 and TRBJ2-7; D is uncertain. Deletions cut 5 bases from V and 6 bases from J, with 14 bases between. The CDR3 sequence is 13 residues long. The V gene's germline CDR1 is SGHAT and CDR2 FQNNGV. In nucleotides, the CDR3 is TGTGCCAGCAGCCCACCCACCGCATCCGAGCAGTACTTC. This sequence encodes CASSPPTASEQYF. The variable domain in full, with the rest retrieved from reference TRBV11-2 and TRBJ2-7, is EAGVAQSPRYKIIEKRQSVAFWCNPISGHATLYWYQQILGQGPKLLIQFQNNGVVDDSQLPKDRFSAERLKGVDSTLKIQPAKLEDSAVYLCASSPPTASEQYFGPGTRLTVT.

V usage is TRBV19 and J usage is TRBJ2-1; D may match TRBD1 or TRBD2 (5 bases each). Germline CDR1 LNHDA, CDR2 SQIVND (reference sequence). This CDR3 has 14 amino acids. V was pared by 7 bases and J by 3 bases, with 13 bases between. DNA of the CDR3: TGTGCCAGTATGGACGGGACCAACTACAATGAGCAGTTCTTC. It encodes CASMDGTNYNEQFF.

The V gene is TRBV7-6, the J gene TRBJ2-7, with TRBD2 matching 7 bases. Trimming at V came to 4 bases and at J to 4 bases, leaving 7 bases not matched to a gene. The germline V gene encodes CDR1 SGHVS and CDR2 FNYEAQ. This CDR3 has 14 residues. The CDR3 spells CASSSVAAGYEQYF. DNA for the CDR3: TGTGCCAGCAGCTCCGTCGCAGCGGGGTACGAGCAGTACTTC.

This chain connects TRBV11-2 to TRBJ2-7, with 10 bases matching TRBD1. J gave up 2 bases and V 4 bases, and 5 bases lay outside the gene matches. The CDR3 extends over 15 amino acids. The germline V gene encodes CDR1 SGHAT and CDR2 FQNNGV. CDR3 loop: CASSSPGTGAYEQYF. The CDR3 DNA follows: TGTGCCAGCAGCTCCCCCGGGACAGGGGCCTACGAGCAGTACTTC. Looking up the rest from reference TRBV11-2 and TRBJ2-7 gives the full variable domain: EAGVAQSPRYKIIEKRQSVAFWCNPISGHATLYWYQQILGQGPKLLIQFQNNGVVDDSQLPKDRFSAERLKGVDSTLKIQPAKLEDSAVYLCASSSPGTGAYEQYFGPGTRLTVT.

The chain recombines TRBV9 with TRBJ2-7; 14 bases match TRBD2. The germline V gene encodes CDR1 SGDLS and CDR2 YYNGEE. The CDR3 is 16 amino acids. V was clipped by 3 bases and J by 4 bases; unmatched bases: 6. CDR3 nucleotide sequence: TGTGCCAGCAGCGCCGGGACTAGCGGGAGCTATTACGAGCAGTACTTC. Translating it yields CASSAGTSGSYYEQYF.

The count of this clone is one. The chain joins TRBV6-1 to TRBJ1-2; 9 bases match TRBD1. The CDR3 loop spans 14 amino acids. CDR1 is MNHNS, CDR2 SASEGT, per germline. V lost 2 bases and J lost 8; bases outside the gene matches: 6. The CDR3: CASSELGQGWGYTF. CDR3 in DNA: TGTGCCAGCAGTGAACTGGGACAGGGCTGGGGCTACACCTTC.

The V and J genes are TRBV9 and TRBJ2-2; D is unresolved. Per germline, CDR1 SGDLS and CDR2 YYNGEE. The V end was cut by 5 bases, the J end by 0 bases, with 11 bases between. The CDR3 loop spans 15 amino acids. The DNA for the CDR3 is TGTGCCAGCAGGGGTGGCCCATCGAACACCGGGGAGCTGTTTTTT. Amino acid sequence: CASRGGPSNTGELFF.

This chain joins TRBV6-5 and TRBJ1-1, with 7 bases that match TRBD1. Germline CDR1 reads MNHEY; CDR2 reads SVGAGI. V trimming: 4 bases; J trimming: 5 bases; junction bases outside the gene matches: 4. This CDR3 spans 13 amino acids. The CDR3: CASSLQGRTEAFF. CDR3 nucleotide sequence: TGTGCCAGCAGTTTACAGGGGAGGACTGAAGCTTTCTTT.

The CDR3 sequence is CASSRGVRNQPQHF. Written as DNA, the CDR3 is TGTGCCAGCTCACGTGGTGTCAGGAATCAGCCCCAGCATTTT. This chain connects TRBV18 to TRBJ1-5; D unresolved. This CDR3 is 14 amino acids long. V was shortened by 4 bases and J by 4 bases, with 11 bases between the two germline ends. Germline CDR1 KGHSH, CDR2 LQKENI.